A selection of T cell receptor beta chains follows, all from one sample in a study of blood T cell repertoires in COVID-19. Only in-frame clones appear in the TCRdb table, and some are missing; sequencing was by immunoSEQ multiplex PCR. The data hold about 60,000 clones, with around four fifths observed a single time. Sequencing was performed on peripheral blood. The receptors come from a human donor in a cohort sampled during active COVID-19. CDR3s include the opening cysteine and the closing phenylalanine or tryptophan.

TRBJ1-1 | TRBV7-9 | CASSSTMNTEAFF
TRBJ2-5 | TRBV18 | CASSPPVLIETQYF
TRBJ1-1 | TRBV4-3 | CASSQDPQGPTEAFF
TRBJ2-5 | TRBV30 | CAWKTVGLAGDPGWDQETQYF
TRBJ1-3 | TRBV28 | CASSSGSSSGNTIYF
TRBJ1-4 | TRBV27 | CASSSDRYNEKLFF
TRBJ1-2 | TRBV5-5 | CASSFQGDGYTF
TRBJ1-2 | TRBV29-1 | CSAGDRREYGYTF
TRBJ2-7 | TRBV5-6 | CASRRLSSYEQYF
TRBJ2-2 | TRBV15 | CATSGSVNTGELFF
TRBJ2-3 | TRBV12-5 | CASGLVEGAASTDTQYF